This TCR beta chain comes out of a study of blood T cell repertoires in COVID-19. Study details: Sample material is recorded as cDNA or gDNA derived from T cells, B-cell-depleted T cells, or PBMCs.

How the authors handled the data: By means of reference gene primer amplification, nucleated cell counts were estimated. Only in-frame clones appear in the TCRdb table, and some are missing; sequencing was by immunoSEQ multiplex PCR. That table gives V, J and clone size, and the DNA gave D and trimming. The sample has around 290,000 clones, around nine tenths seen once; the top ten hold around 13%. V shed 5 bases and J 3 bases; nucleotides not matched to a gene: 3. There are 14 residues in the CDR3. CDR1 and CDR2 (germline): LNHDA, SQIVND (reference sequence). Details on this clone: Other DNA sequences in this specimen translate into the identical CDR3.

The clonotype comes from a woman in her 70s with COVID-19, enrolled during active disease. This chain links TRBV19 with TRBJ1-2; 10 nucleotides agree with TRBD1. The sample taken for sequencing was peripheral blood. Here the CDR3 DNA reads TGTGCCAGTAGTCCCGGGACAGGGGACTATGGCTACACCTTC. Its protein is CASSPGTGDYGYTF.